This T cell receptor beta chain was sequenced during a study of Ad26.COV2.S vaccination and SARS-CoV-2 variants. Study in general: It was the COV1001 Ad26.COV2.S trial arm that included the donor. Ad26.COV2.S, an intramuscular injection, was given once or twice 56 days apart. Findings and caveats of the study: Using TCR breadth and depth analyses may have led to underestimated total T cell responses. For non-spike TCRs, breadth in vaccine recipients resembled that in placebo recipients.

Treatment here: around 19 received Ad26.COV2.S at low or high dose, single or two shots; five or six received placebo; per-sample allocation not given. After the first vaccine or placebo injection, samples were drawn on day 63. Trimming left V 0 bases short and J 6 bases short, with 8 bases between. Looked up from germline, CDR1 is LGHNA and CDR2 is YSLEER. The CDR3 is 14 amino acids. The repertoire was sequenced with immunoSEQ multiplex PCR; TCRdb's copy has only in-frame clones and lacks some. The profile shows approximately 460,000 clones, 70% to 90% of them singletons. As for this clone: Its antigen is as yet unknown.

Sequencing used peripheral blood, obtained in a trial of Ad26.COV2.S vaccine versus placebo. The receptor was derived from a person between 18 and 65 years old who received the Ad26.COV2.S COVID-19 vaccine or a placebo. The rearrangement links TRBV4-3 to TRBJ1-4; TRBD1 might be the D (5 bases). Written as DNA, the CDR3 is TGCGCCAGCAGCCAAGATTTCAGGGATGAAAAACTGTTTTTT. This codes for CASSQDFRDEKLFF.